What follows describes a single TCR beta chain. Its antigen is currently unknown. The data are from a study of radiotherapy plus CTLA-4 blockade in lung cancer. Study findings and constraints: Early clonal dynamics of blood T cells, together with interferon-beta, were reported as the best response predictor.

This CDR3 region has 16 residues. The V gene's germline CDR1 is MGHDK and CDR2 SYGVNS. V was cut by 2 bases and J by 3 bases, with 16 bases left in between. Sequenced by immunoSEQ multiplex PCR; TCRdb stores in-frame clones only, minus some. The table records under 65,000 clones, roughly 83% of them present only once. The sequence derives from a human donor with non-small cell lung cancer who had a complete response to radiotherapy plus ipilimumab. Sequencing was performed on peripheral blood, taken from a patient treated with radiotherapy plus ipilimumab. This chain joins TRBV25-1 and TRBJ2-5; D is unclear. For the CDR3, the DNA is TGTGCCAGCAGTGAACAGACCAGGTTCCGGAAAGAGACCCAGTACTTC. It encodes CASSEQTRFRKETQYF.